This T cell receptor beta chain was sequenced for a study of T cell clonotyping in hematopoietic cell transplantation. Assay: immunoSEQ multiplex PCR; the TCRdb copy retains only in-frame clones and omits some. Of some 30,000 clones detected, around nine tenths appear once; the ten largest clones hold about 10%. Findings and caveats of the study: Few recipient clonotypes overlapped donors; over 95% were de novo at given depth. Pathologically expanded recipient clonotypes increased progressively from day 30 to day 180 as diversity fell.

Turning to this clone: As yet, its antigen is unknown.

Blood collection times were about day -28 and days 30, 100, 180 posttransplant. Germline V gives CDR1 LGHNA, CDR2 YSLEER. The V gene lost 4 bases and the J gene lost 8 bases, with 21 bases spanning the gap. This CDR3 contains 16 residues. This chain connects TRBV4-3 to TRBJ2-1; D might be TRBD2 (6 bases). The receptor was derived from a female patient aged 50-59 years who had an allogeneic stem cell transplant from a related donor, so the T cells may come from the graft donor. Some clones in this sample may be carry-over from other donors' samples. Source: PBMCs, taken 100 days after allogeneic stem cell transplant. As DNA, the CDR3 is TGCGCCAGCAGCCTATGGGATGGCGGCGGGGCAGATGAGCAGTTCTTC. The encoded protein is CASSLWDGGGADEQFF.